The clone carrying this T cell receptor beta chain was detected only a few times. Antigen specificity is unknown. The PCR made use of 60 Vbeta and 13 Jbeta primers. Produced via immunoSEQ multiplex PCR; TCRdb's table is partial and in-frame only. The sample consists of about 150,000 clones, 8.5% to 10% of them appearing once. The sample originates from a study of cytomegalovirus exposure and HLA in healthy donors. Study in general: One earlier analysis, a look at about 179 million T cells, found roughly 120 million unique TCR beta sequences.

Study-wide results and limits: A later analysis associated some 16,000 TCR beta sequences with HLA alleles at a 0.05 false discovery rate.

This CDR3 comprises 14 residues. Germline loops: CDR1 SQVTM, CDR2 ANQGSEA. The chain combines TRBV29-1 with TRBJ2-5; TRBD2 aligns across 10 bases. With the DNA end fitting TRBJ2-7 better, the J assignment may be wrong. This clonotype was obtained from a man between 45 and 60 years old in good health and CMV-seronegative. Sequencing input: PBMCs. CDR3 in amino acids: CSVATSGELYEQYF. The CDR3, as DNA: TGCAGCGTCGCTACTAGCGGGGAACTCTACGAGCAGTACTTC.